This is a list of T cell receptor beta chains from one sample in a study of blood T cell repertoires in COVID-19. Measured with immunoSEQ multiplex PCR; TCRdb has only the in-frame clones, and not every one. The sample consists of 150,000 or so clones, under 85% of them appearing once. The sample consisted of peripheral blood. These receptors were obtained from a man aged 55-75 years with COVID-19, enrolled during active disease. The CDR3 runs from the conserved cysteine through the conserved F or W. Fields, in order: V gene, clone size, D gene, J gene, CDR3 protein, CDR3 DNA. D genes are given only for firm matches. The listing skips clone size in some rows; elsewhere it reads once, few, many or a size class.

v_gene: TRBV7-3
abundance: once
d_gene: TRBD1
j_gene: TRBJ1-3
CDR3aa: CASSRGQGAFGNTIYF
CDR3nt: TGTGCCAGCAGCAGGGGACAGGGGGCTTTTGGAAACACCATATATTTT

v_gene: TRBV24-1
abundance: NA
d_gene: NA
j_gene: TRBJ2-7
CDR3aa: CATSDLDCSYEQYF
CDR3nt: TGTGCCACCAGTGATTTGGACTGTTCCTACGAGCAGTACTTC

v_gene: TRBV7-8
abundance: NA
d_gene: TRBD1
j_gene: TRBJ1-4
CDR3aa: CASSMGTGWEKLFF
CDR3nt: TGTGCCAGCAGCATGGGGACAGGGTGGGAAAAACTGTTTTTT

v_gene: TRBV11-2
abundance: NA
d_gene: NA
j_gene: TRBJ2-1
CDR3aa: CASSLDHGPNEQFF
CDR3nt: TGTGCCAGCAGCTTAGATCATGGGCCCAATGAGCAGTTCTTC

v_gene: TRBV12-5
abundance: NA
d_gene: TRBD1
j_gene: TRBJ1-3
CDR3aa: CASGLGQVSSGNTIYF
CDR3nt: TGTGCTAGTGGTCTAGGACAGGTTAGCTCTGGAAACACCATATATTTT

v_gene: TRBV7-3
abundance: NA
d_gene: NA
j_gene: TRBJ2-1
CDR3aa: CASSLSRDNDEQFF
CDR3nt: TGTGCCAGCAGCTTATCTCGGGACAATGATGAGCAGTTCTTC

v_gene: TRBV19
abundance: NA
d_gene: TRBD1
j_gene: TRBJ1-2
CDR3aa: CASREVGTGGGYGYTF
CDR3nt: TGTGCCAGTAGAGAGGTCGGGACAGGGGGCGGCTATGGCTACACCTTC

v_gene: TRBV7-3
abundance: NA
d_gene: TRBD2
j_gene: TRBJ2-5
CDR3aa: CASSPGTSGSLEAQYF
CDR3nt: TGTGCCAGCAGCCCCGGGACTAGCGGGAGTTTAGAGGCCCAGTACTTC

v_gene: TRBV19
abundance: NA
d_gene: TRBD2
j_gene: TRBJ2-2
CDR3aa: CASSTGTRRTGELFF
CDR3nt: TGTGCCAGTAGTACCGGGACTAGGAGGACCGGGGAGCTGTTTTTT

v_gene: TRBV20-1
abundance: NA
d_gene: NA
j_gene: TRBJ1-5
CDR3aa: CSASGEQGEVGNQPQHF
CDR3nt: TGCAGTGCTAGTGGGGAACAGGGCGAGGTTGGGAATCAGCCCCAGCATTTT

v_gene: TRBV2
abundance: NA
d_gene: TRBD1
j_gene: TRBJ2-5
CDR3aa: CASSTGEAETQYF
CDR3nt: TGTGCCAGTTCGACAGGGGAGGCAGAGACCCAGTACTTC

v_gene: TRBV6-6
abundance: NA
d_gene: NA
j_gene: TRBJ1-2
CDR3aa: CASSYSSLREDGYTF
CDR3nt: TGTGCCAGCAGTTACTCGAGTCTCAGGGAGGATGGCTACACCTTC

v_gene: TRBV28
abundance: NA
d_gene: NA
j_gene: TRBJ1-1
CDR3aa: CASSGSVGQLTEAFF
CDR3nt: TGTGCCAGCAGCGGGTCGGTGGGGCAGCTCACTGAAGCTTTCTTT

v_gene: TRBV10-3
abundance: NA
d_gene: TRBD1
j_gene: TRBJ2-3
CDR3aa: CAISGQADTQYF
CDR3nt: TGTGCCATCTCAGGACAGGCAGATACGCAGTATTTT

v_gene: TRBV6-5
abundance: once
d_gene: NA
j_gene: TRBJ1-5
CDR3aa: CASTKGVYSNQPQHF
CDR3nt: TGTGCCAGCACTAAGGGGGTCTACAGCAATCAGCCCCAGCATTTT

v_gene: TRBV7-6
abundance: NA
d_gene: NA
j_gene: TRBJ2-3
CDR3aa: CASSLGNGGARDTQYF
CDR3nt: TGTGCCAGCAGCTTAGGTAATGGCGGGGCAAGAGATACGCAGTATTTT

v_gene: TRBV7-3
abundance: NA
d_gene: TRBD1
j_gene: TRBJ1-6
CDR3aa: CASSSLGQGNSPLHF
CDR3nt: TGTGCCAGCAGCAGTCTGGGACAGGGAAATTCACCCCTCCACTTT

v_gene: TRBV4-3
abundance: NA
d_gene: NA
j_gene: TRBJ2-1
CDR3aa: CASSLGTYNEQFF
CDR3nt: TGCGCCAGCAGCCTTGGCACCTACAATGAGCAGTTCTTC

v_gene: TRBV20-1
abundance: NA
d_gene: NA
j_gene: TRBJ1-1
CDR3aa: CSASGMANTEAFF
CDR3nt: TGCAGTGCTAGTGGAATGGCGAACACTGAAGCTTTCTTT

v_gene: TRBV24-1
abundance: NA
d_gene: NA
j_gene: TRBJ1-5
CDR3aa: CATSESLSNQPQHF
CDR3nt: TGTGCCACCAGTGAGTCTCTATCCAATCAGCCCCAGCATTTT

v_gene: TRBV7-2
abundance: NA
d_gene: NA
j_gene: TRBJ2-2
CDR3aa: CASSAMNFVAPGELFF
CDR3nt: TGTGCCAGCAGCGCAATGAATTTCGTCGCGCCCGGGGAGCTGTTTTTT

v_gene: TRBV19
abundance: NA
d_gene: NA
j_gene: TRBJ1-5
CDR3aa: CASSTTGWDNQPQHF
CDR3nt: TGTGCCAGTTCCACCACAGGGTGGGACAATCAGCCCCAGCATTTT

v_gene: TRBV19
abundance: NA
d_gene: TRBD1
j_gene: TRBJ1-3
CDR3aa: CASSFSGTGFLSGNTIYF
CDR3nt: TGTGCCAGTAGTTTCTCCGGGACAGGGTTTTTATCTGGAAACACCATATATTTT

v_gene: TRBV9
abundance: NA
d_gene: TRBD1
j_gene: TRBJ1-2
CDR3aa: CASSVGQGAINYGYTF
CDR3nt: TGTGCCAGCAGCGTAGGACAGGGGGCTATAAACTATGGCTACACCTTC

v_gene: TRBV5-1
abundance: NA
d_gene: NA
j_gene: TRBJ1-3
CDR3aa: CPSTTGGAGNTIYF
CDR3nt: TGCCCCAGCACCACGGGGGGGGCAGGAAACACCATATATTTT

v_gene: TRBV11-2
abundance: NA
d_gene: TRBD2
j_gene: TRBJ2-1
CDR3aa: CASRQPGLASYNEQFF
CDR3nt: TGTGCCAGCAGACAACCGGGACTAGCGTCCTACAATGAGCAGTTCTTC

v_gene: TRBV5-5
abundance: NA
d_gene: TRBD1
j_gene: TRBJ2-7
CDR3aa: CASSVTPGTDYEQYF
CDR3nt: TGTGCCAGCAGCGTAACGCCCGGGACAGACTACGAGCAGTACTTC

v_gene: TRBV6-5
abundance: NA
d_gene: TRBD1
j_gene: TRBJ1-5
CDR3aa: CASSYSLAGGDQPQHF
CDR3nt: TGTGCCAGCAGTTACTCTTTAGCAGGGGGTGATCAGCCCCAGCATTTT

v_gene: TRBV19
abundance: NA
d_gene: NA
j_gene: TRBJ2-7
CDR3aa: CASSILAGGYEQYF
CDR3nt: TGTGCCAGTAGTATCCTGGCAGGGGGGTACGAGCAGTACTTC

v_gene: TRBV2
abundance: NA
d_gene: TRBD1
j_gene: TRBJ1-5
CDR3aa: CASMQQGHSNQPQHF
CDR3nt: TGTGCCAGCATGCAACAGGGGCATAGCAATCAGCCCCAGCATTTT

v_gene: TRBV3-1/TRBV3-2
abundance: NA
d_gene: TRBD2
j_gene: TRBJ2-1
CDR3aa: CASSPLAGGQIYNEQFF
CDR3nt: TGTGCCAGCAGCCCACTAGCGGGGGGACAGATCTACAATGAGCAGTTCTTC

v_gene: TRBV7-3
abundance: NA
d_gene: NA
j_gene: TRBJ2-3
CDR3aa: CASSYASLDTQYF
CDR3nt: TGTGCCAGCAGCTATGCGTCCCTCGATACGCAGTATTTT

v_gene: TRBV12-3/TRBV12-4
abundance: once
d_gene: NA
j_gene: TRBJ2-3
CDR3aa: CASSLAADTQYF
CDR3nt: TGTGCCAGCAGTTTGGCGGCAGATACGCAGTATTTT

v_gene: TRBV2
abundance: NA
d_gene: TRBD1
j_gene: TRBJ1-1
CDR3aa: CASRAGGAQGAFF
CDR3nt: TGTGCCAGCCGGGCAGGGGGCGCCCAGGGAGCTTTCTTT

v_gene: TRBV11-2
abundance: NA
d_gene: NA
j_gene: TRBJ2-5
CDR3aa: CASSRGTSSETQYF
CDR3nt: TGTGCCAGCAGCCGAGGGACAAGTAGCGAGACCCAGTACTTC

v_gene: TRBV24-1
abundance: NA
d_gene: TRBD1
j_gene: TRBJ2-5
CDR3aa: CATSDPGQGMEETQYF
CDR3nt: TGTGCCACCAGTGACCCCGGACAGGGGATGGAAGAGACCCAGTACTTC

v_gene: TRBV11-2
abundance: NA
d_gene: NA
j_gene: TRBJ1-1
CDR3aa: CAGRGYGNTEAFF
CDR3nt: TGTGCCGGAAGGGGTTACGGGAACACTGAAGCTTTCTTT

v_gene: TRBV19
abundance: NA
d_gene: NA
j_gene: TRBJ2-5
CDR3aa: CASSTGLETQYF
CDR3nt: TGTGCCAGTAGTACGGGGTTAGAGACCCAGTACTTC

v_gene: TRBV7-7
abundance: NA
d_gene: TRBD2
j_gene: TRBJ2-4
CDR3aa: CASSLGLALAKNIQYF
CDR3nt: TGTGCTAGCAGCCTAGGACTAGCACTAGCCAAAAACATTCAGTACTTC

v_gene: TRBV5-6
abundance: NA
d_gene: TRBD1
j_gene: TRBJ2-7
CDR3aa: CASSIQGAGYEQYF
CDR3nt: TGTGCCAGCAGCATACAGGGGGCGGGCTACGAGCAGTACTTC

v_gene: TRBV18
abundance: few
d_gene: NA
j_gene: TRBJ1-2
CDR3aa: CASSGGRTTNYGYTF
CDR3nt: TGTGCCAGCTCCGGGGGGCGGACCACTAACTATGGCTACACCTTC

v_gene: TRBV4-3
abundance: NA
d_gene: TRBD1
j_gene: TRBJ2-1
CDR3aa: CASSQDWTGADNEQFF
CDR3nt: TGCGCCAGCAGCCAAGATTGGACAGGGGCAGACAATGAGCAGTTCTTC

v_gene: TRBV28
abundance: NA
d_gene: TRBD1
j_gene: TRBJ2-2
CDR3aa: CASRRIRDRVGPGELFF
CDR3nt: TGTGCCAGCAGACGTATCCGGGACAGGGTAGGTCCCGGGGAGCTGTTTTTT

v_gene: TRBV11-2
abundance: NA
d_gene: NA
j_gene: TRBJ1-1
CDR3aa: CASSLGSGVEAFF
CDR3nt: TGTGCCAGCAGCTTAGGAAGCGGGGTCGAAGCTTTCTTT

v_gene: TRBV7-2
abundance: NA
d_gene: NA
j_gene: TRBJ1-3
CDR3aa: CASSRGGDSGNTIYF
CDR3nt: TGTGCCAGCAGCCGTGGGGGGGACTCTGGAAACACCATATATTTT

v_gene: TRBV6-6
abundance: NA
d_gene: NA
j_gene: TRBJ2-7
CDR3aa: CASHDDRSPSSYEQYF
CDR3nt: TGTGCCAGCCACGACGACAGATCCCCTTCCTCCTACGAGCAGTACTTC

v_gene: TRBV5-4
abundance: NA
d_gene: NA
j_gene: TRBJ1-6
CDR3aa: CASSLQGGSYNSPLHF
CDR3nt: TGTGCCAGCAGCCTCCAGGGAGGCTCCTATAATTCACCCCTCCACTTT

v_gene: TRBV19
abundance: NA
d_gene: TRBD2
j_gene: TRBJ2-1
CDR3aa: CASSIVSLAGVPNEQFF
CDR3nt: TGTGCCAGTAGTATAGTTTCACTAGCGGGGGTCCCCAATGAGCAGTTCTTC

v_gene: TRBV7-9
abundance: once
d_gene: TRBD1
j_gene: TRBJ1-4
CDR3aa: CASSLTGETNEKLFF
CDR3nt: TGTGCCAGCAGCTTGACAGGGGAGACTAATGAAAAACTGTTTTTT

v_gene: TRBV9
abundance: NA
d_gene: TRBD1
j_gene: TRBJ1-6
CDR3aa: CASSVEGQESSPLHF
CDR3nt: TGTGCCAGCAGCGTAGAAGGACAGGAGTCCTCACCCCTCCACTTT

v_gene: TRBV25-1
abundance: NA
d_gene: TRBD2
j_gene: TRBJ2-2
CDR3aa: CASSIGTSSGELFF
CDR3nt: TGTGCCAGCAGTATAGGGACTAGTTCCGGGGAGCTGTTTTTT

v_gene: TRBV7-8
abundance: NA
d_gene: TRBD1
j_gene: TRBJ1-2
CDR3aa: CASSMTGDGYTF
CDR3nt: TGTGCCAGCAGCATGACAGGGGATGGCTACACCTTC